This T cell receptor (beta chain) is drawn from a study of T-cell reconstitution after alpha-beta-depleted transplantation in children. Study outcomes and limitations: Diversity and T-cell counts at one year after transplant derived mostly from new T cells. At day 60, the high TCRbeta diversity found in some patients originated from recipient T cells and thymic progenitors that had survived. It was reported that alpha-beta T cells came from several hundred expanded graft clones (about two months after transplant).

Unique molecular identifiers were built into the TCRbeta library. Each CDR3 protein gets one entry after TCRdb re-called the PCR reads with MiXCR. The data contain 450,000 to 700,000 distinct CDR3 sequences, 25% to 30% of them singletons. This clonotype was observed a few times. The antigen remains undetermined. Source: PBMCs, taken before TCRalphabeta/CD19-depleted stem cell transplant. This TCR derives from a boy under two years old with Wiskott-Aldrich syndrome, due to receive a stem cell transplant.

This CDR3 reads CASSLQGNTQYF. In DNA form, the CDR3 reads TGCGCCAGCAGCTTACAGGGGAATACGCAGTATTTT. The chain carries TRBV5-1 and TRBJ2-3; 7 bases agree with TRBD1. Trimming at V came to 2 bases and at J to 7 bases, leaving 1 base not matched to a gene. Germline V gene sequence: CDR1 SGHRS, CDR2 YFSETQ. This CDR3 comprises 12 residues.